These 21 T cell receptor beta chains originate from one sample sequenced in a study of blood T cell repertoires in COVID-19. TCRdb's table, derived via immunoSEQ multiplex PCR, lists solely in-frame clones and lacks some. The sample contains 160,000 or so clones, around 83% of which appear only once. Sequenced sample: peripheral blood. The receptor source for this set is a human donor in a cohort sampled during active COVID-19.

The chain couples TRBV10-1 to TRBJ2-7; D is possibly TRBD1 (6 bases). The CDR3 contains 13 residues. Germline V gives CDR1 WNHNN, CDR2 SYGVQD (reference sequence). V gave up 1 base and J gave up 3 bases, with 7 bases separating them. CDR3 in DNA: TGCGCCAGCAGTGAGTTGACAGGCTACGAGCAGTACTTC. It translates to CASSELTGYEQYF.

V gene TRBV28 combines with J gene TRBJ2-7; TRBD1 matches 8 bases. The V segment lost 4 bases and the J segment 2 bases; nucleotides outside the gene matches: 7. The V gene's germline CDR1 is MDHEN and CDR2 SYDVKM. The CDR3 is made up of 15 amino acids. Here the CDR3 reads CASSSGQGGAYEQYF. CDR3 bases: TGTGCCAGCAGTTCCGGACAGGGAGGCGCCTACGAGCAGTACTTC.

This chain joins TRBV6-5 and TRBJ1-2; 7 bases fit TRBD1. The junction had 14 bases not matched to a gene; V was cut back by 7 bases and J by 6 bases. The CDR3 is 15 residues long. Germline values: CDR1 MNHEY, CDR2 SVGAGI. The chain's CDR3 is CASTSRTGRLDGYTF. Here the CDR3 DNA reads TGTGCCAGCACCTCTAGGACAGGAAGACTGGATGGCTACACCTTC.

The V and J genes are TRBV28 and TRBJ1-4; maybe TRBD1 (5 bases). Germline V gene sequence: CDR1 MDHEN, CDR2 SYDVKM. V lost 3 bases, J lost 8 bases, and 22 bases lay in between. The CDR3 length is 17 residues. CDR3 sequence reads: CASSFSQGGVLVEKLFF. CDR3 nucleotides: TGTGCCAGCAGTTTCTCCCAGGGTGGGGTTTTAGTGGAAAAACTGTTTTTT.

This clone was detected a few times. The rearrangement uses TRBV6-5 and TRBJ1-5; 7 bases are shared with TRBD1. Looked up from germline, CDR1 is MNHEY and CDR2 is SVGAGI. V dropped 6 bases and J dropped 7; count of bases not matched to a gene: 9. CDR3 length equals 14 residues. The CDR3 DNA follows: TGTGCCAGCAGACAGGGGCTCTCAAGCCAGCCCCAGCATTTT. This codes for CASRQGLSSQPQHF.

This chain uses TRBV12-5 with TRBJ2-7, with 11 bases matching TRBD1. Germline values: CDR1 LGHNT, CDR2 FRNRAP. The ends lost 4 bases at V and 3 bases at J; junction bases unmatched: 20. The CDR3 runs to 20 residues. CDR3 loop: CASGWLSGTGGQWSLYEQYF. DNA for the CDR3: TGTGCTAGTGGTTGGTTATCCGGGACAGGGGGGCAGTGGAGCCTCTACGAGCAGTACTTC.

The genes are TRBV4-3 and TRBJ2-7; 10 nucleotides align to TRBD2. CDR3 size: 17 residues. Germline V gene lookup returns CDR1 LGHNA and CDR2 YSLEER. V lost 0 bases, J lost 4 bases, and 9 bases stayed unmatched. CDR3 sequence (DNA): TGCGCCAGCAGCCAAGATGGATTGGCTAGCGGGAGTTACGAGCAGTACTTC. Protein sequence: CASSQDGLASGSYEQYF.

CDR3 sequence (DNA): TGTGCCACCAGTGATGAAGGACAGGGGGGCGGGAATGAGCAGTTCTTC. It codes for CATSDEGQGGGNEQFF. J is TRBJ2-1 and V is TRBV24-1; 10 bases map to TRBD1. The J segment lost 7 bases and the V segment lost 3 bases, leaving 8 bases of the junction unmatched. The germline V gene has CDR1 KGHDR and CDR2 SFDVKD. The CDR3 is 16 amino acids.

This clone appeared a single time. The chain is built from TRBV3-1 (or the pseudogene TRBV3-2) and TRBJ2-3, with D possibly being TRBD2 (5 bases). V gave up 4 bases and J gave up 4 bases, with 12 bases separating them. The CDR3 is 14 amino acids. Germline V gives CDR1 LGHDT, CDR2 YNNKEL (reference sequence). The chain's CDR3 is CASSLTSFADTQYF. The CDR3 DNA follows: TGTGCCAGCAGCCTTACTAGTTTTGCAGATACGCAGTATTTT.

This chain's CDR3 is CASRMMGDSRDSPLHF. In DNA form, the CDR3 reads TGTGCCAGTAGAATGATGGGGGACAGCAGAGATTCACCCCTCCACTTT. The chain has TRBV19 and TRBJ1-6; 7 bases line up with TRBD1. The CDR3 runs to 16 residues. V lost 6 bases to trimming and J lost 8 bases; unmatched junction nucleotides: 13. CDR1 LNHDA and CDR2 SQIVND come from the germline V gene (reference sequence). Combining the CDR3 with reference TRBV19 and TRBJ1-6 gives the whole variable domain DGGITQSPKYLFRKEGQNVTLSCEQNLNHDAMYWYRQDPGQGLRLIYYSQIVNDFQKGDIAEGYSVSREKKESFPLTVTSAQKNPTAFYLCASRMMGDSRDSPLHFGNGTRLTVT.

J is TRBJ2-3 and V is TRBV6-4; 10 nucleotides match TRBD2. V shed 4 bases and J 3 bases; nucleotides not matched to a gene: 4. The CDR3 consists of 15 residues. Per germline, CDR1 MRHNA and CDR2 SNTAGT. The CDR3 region is CASSVLAGSTDTQYF. The CDR3 DNA sequence: TGTGCCAGCAGTGTACTAGCGGGATCGACAGATACGCAGTATTTT.

The J gene is TRBJ2-2, the V gene TRBV7-2, with a possible D match to TRBD2 (5 bases). The CDR3 sequence is 13 residues long. Germline V lookup: CDR1 SGHTA, CDR2 FQGNSA. Trimming cost V 5 bases and J 4 bases, with 8 bases left between them. The CDR3 loop is CASSRGFTGELFF. The CDR3 nucleotides are TGTGCCAGCAGCCGCGGGTTCACCGGGGAGCTGTTTTTT.

V and J are TRBV5-5 and TRBJ2-7; 7 bases are shared with TRBD1. The V and J ends lost 0 bases and 7 bases, in that order; junction bases with no gene match: 10. Germline assignment: CDR1 SGHKS and CDR2 YYEKEE (reference sequence). The CDR3 spans 15 residues. In nucleotides, the CDR3 is TGTGCCAGCAGCTTGGAACCGGGACAGATACGAGAGCAGTACTTC. Its protein product is CASSLEPGQIREQYF.

The V gene is TRBV6-5, the J gene TRBJ2-1, with D tentatively TRBD1 (6 bases). Between the trimmed V and J ends, which lost 6 bases and 4 bases, there was a span of 13 bases. The CDR3 has 14 amino acids. The germline V gene encodes CDR1 MNHEY and CDR2 SVGAGI. Here the CDR3 reads CASSNDRRYNEQFF. The CDR3 bases are TGTGCCAGCAGCAACGACAGGAGATACAATGAGCAGTTCTTC.

The V call is TRBV19, the J call TRBJ1-2; possible D gene TRBD1, 6 bases. The CDR3 is made up of 16 amino acids. The ends were cut back, 6 bases at V and 2 bases at J, with 19 bases in the middle. In germline, CDR1 is LNHDA, CDR2 SQIVND (reference sequence). CDR3 nucleotides: TGTGCCAGTAGCCCTCTCGTTCAGGGGAAGAACTATGGCTACACCTTC. Protein product: CASSPLVQGKNYGYTF.

This clone was detected once. This chain links TRBV24-1 with TRBJ2-3, with 7 bases fitting TRBD1. CDR3 length equals 17 residues. Germline V gene sequence: CDR1 KGHDR, CDR2 SFDVKD. V was pared by 3 bases and J by 2 bases, with 10 bases of the junction left unmatched. This CDR3 reads CATSDPAGTANTDTQYF. The CDR3, as DNA: TGTGCCACCAGTGATCCGGCCGGGACAGCAAACACAGATACGCAGTATTTT.

The V call is TRBV7-9, the J call TRBJ1-1; TRBD1 matches 7 bases. The CDR3 contains 14 residues. CDR1 is SEHNR, CDR2 FQNEAQ, per germline (reference sequence). Trimming took 6 bases from V and 0 from J; bases not matched to a gene: 4. The CDR3 nucleotides read TGTGCCAGCAGACAGGACAGGCTGAACACTGAAGCTTTCTTT. Its protein product is CASRQDRLNTEAFF.

The rearrangement joins TRBV6-5 to TRBJ1-6; D is undetermined. Germline CDR1 is MNHEY and CDR2 is SVGAGI. The V end was cut by 7 bases, the J end by 6 bases, with 13 bases between. The CDR3 covers 14 residues. The CDR3 region is CASTAGNGNSPLHF. The CDR3, as DNA: TGTGCCAGCACCGCCGGGAATGGTAATTCACCCCTCCACTTT.

In this sample, this clone turned up once. The gene calls are TRBV6-5 and TRBJ1-2; 7 bases agree with TRBD1. This CDR3 contains 15 residues. The V gene's germline CDR1 is MNHEY and CDR2 SVGAGI. The V and J ends lost 7 bases and 2 bases, in that order; junction bases with no gene match: 10. The CDR3 DNA is TGTGCCAGCACCTTACAACAGGGGACAAACTATGGCTACACCTTC. Protein: CASTLQQGTNYGYTF.

The rearrangement uses TRBV6-5 and TRBJ1-5; 10 bases are a match to TRBD1. This CDR3 region has 15 residues. The V segment lost 6 bases and the J segment 7 bases; nucleotides outside the gene matches: 9. Germline V lookup: CDR1 MNHEY, CDR2 SVGAGI. This chain's CDR3 is CASSPTGGWRQPQHF. The CDR3 DNA is TGTGCCAGCAGCCCGACAGGGGGCTGGAGACAGCCCCAGCATTTT.

CDR3 loop: CASSQEALAGEETQYF. CDR3 DNA: TGCGCCAGCAGCCAAGAGGCGCTAGCGGGGGAAGAGACCCAGTACTTC. The chain employs TRBV4-3 and TRBJ2-5; 10 nucleotides line up with TRBD2. This CDR3 is built from 16 residues. CDR1 and CDR2 from the germline V gene are LGHNA and YSLEER. The J segment lost 3 bases and the V segment lost 0 bases, leaving 4 bases of the junction unmatched.